The clone carrying this T cell receptor beta chain appeared many times. Its antigen is not known. This sample is part of a study of T cells in Graves' hyperthyroidism and ophthalmopathy. The overall study: Before treatment of any kind, peripheral blood was taken at initial diagnosis.

The V and J ends lost 3 bases and 1 base respectively, with 18 bases between them. This CDR3 region has 17 residues. CDR1 is SGHAT, CDR2 FQNNGV, per germline. Study conclusions and caveats: Most clonotypes expanded in thyroid above 0.001 were likewise present in blood.

Amplified TCR beta CDR3 regions derived from RNA transcripts. The TCR CDR3 was amplified in a first-round RT-PCR using the HTBI primer set. MiXCR, applied by TCRdb to the multiplex PCR reads, yields one record per CDR3 protein. The sample contains a few hundred thousand distinct CDR3 sequences, approximately 14% of which appear only once. This chain links TRBV11-2 with TRBJ2-5, with D perhaps assigned TRBD1 or TRBD2 (7 bases each). Input material: blood. The origin of this receptor is a woman in her twenties or thirties with Graves' hyperthyroidism. The CDR3 reads CASSFLKSGGVQETQYF. The CDR3, as DNA: TGTGCCAGCAGCTTTCTTAAGTCAGGGGGGGTCCAAGAGACCCAGTACTTC.